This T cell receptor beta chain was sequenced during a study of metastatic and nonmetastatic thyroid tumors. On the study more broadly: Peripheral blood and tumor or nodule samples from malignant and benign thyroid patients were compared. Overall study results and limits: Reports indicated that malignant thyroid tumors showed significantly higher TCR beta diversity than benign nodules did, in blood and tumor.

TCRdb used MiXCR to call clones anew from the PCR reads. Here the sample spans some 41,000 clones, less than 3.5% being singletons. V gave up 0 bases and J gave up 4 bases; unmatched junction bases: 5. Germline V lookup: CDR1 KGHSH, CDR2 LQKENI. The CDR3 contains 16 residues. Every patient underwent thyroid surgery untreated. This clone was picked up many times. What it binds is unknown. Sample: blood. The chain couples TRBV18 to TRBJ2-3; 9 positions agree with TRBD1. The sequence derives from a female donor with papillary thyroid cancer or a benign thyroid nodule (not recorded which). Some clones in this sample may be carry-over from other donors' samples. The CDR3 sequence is CASSPPGQGLSDTQYF. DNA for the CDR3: TGTGCCAGCTCACCACCGGGACAGGGATTATCAGATACGCAGTATTTT.